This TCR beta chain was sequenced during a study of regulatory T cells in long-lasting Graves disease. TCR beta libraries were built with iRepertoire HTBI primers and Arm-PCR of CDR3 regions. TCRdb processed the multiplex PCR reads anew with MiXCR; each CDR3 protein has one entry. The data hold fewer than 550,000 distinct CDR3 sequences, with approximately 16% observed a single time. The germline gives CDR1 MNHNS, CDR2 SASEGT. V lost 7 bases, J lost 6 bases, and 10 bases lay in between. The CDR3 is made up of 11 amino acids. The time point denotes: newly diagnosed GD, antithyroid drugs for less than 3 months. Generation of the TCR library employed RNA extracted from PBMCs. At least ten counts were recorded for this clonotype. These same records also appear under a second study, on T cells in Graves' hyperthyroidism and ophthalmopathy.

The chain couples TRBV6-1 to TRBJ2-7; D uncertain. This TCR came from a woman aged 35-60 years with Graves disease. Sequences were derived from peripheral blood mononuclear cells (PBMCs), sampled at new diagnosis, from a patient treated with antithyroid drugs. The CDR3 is CASTSGGEQYF. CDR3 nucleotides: TGTGCCAGCACCTCCGGCGGCGAGCAGTACTTC.